The 9 T cell receptor beta chains reported below all come from one sample, sequenced in a study of CD8 T cells in Susac syndrome. Reverse transcription of about 0.45 to 1 ug RNA was performed with random hexamers. TCRdb analysed the immunoSEQ multiplex PCR reads with MiXCR anew, one entry per CDR3 protein. The sample has around 140,000 distinct CDR3 sequences, roughly 76% seen once. Sequencing was carried out using CD8+ T cells from PBMCs. These receptor sequences come from a human donor with multiple sclerosis.

In this sample, this clonotype turned up a few times. The J gene is TRBJ2-1, the V gene TRBV5-1; no reliable D call. Germline-derived CDR1 and CDR2 are SGHRS and YFSETQ. The CDR3 contains 13 residues. Deletions cut 6 bases from V and 9 bases from J, with 16 bases between. The CDR3 DNA reads as TGCGCCAGCAATTCCGGATGGGATAGTGAGCAGTTCTTC. This encodes CASNSGWDSEQFF.

V and J are TRBV29-1 and TRBJ1-2; D is possibly TRBD1 (5 bases). The CDR3 extends over 14 amino acids. Germline CDR1 and CDR2: SQVTM and ANQGSEA. The ends were cut back, 3 bases at V and 4 bases at J, with 15 bases in the middle. CDR3 nucleotides: TGCAGCGTTGACTTAACGGGGGGAGGCTATGGCTACACCTTC. Protein: CSVDLTGGGYGYTF.

On this clonotype: At one end, the junction sequence differs from germline, possibly due to a read error. V usage is TRBV28 and J usage is TRBJ1-3; D is uncertain. The germline gives CDR1 MDHEN, CDR2 SYDVKM. The CDR3 extends over 13 amino acids. CDR3 loop: CASRKNSENTIYF. The CDR3 region has the DNA TGTGCCAGCAGGAAGAACTCTGAAAACACCATATATTTT.

This chain joins TRBV28 and TRBJ2-7; D call uncertain. V shed 8 bases and J shed 0 bases, with 14 bases lying between them. This CDR3 spans 14 amino acids. The germline V gene has CDR1 MDHEN and CDR2 SYDVKM. CDR3 coding DNA: TGTGCCAGCCAGGCCCCCAGGTTCTCCTACGAGCAGTACTTC. It translates to CASQAPRFSYEQYF.

This clonotype turned up a few times. V usage is TRBV7-2 and J usage is TRBJ2-2; no clear D gene. The germline CDR1 and CDR2 sequences are SGHTA and FQGNSA. The CDR3 contains 13 residues. V lost 4 bases to trimming and J lost 6 bases, with 9 bases between them. The CDR3 DNA reads TGTGCCAGCAGCTCGAGTGGTTCCGGGGAGCTGTTTTTT. Amino acid sequence: CASSSSGSGELFF.

The genes are TRBV9 and TRBJ2-3; possibly TRBD1 for D (5 bases). The germline V gene has CDR1 SGDLS and CDR2 YYNGEE. V lost 3 bases to trimming and J lost 2 bases, with 19 bases between them. The CDR3 sequence is 17 residues long. This chain's CDR3 is CASSAFDRSRFTDTQYF. Written as DNA, the CDR3 is TGTGCCAGCAGCGCGTTTGACAGATCCCGCTTCACAGATACGCAGTATTTT.

This clonotype has a single count. The genes are TRBV5-6 and TRBJ1-4; D unclear. V lost 4 bases, J lost 4 bases, and 11 bases lay in between. This CDR3 contains 14 residues. Germline CDR1 is SGHDT and CDR2 is YYEEEE. The CDR3 nucleotides read TGTGCCAGCAGCGCAGGACTGATTAATGAAAAACTGTTTTTT. It codes for CASSAGLINEKLFF.

The chain uses TRBV19 and TRBJ1-1; no firm D call. Trimming took off 5 bases at V and 9 bases at J, with 7 bases between the two ends. Looked up from germline, CDR1 is LNHDA and CDR2 is SQIVND (reference sequence). The CDR3 sequence is 10 residues long. The chain's CDR3 is CASSAKKAFF. CDR3 nucleotide sequence: TGTGCCAGTAGTGCCAAAAAAGCTTTCTTT.

This clonotype was seen more than once but under ten times. The J gene is TRBJ2-2, the V gene TRBV6-1; TRBD1 matches at 7 bases. The CDR3 covers 14 residues. Germline values: CDR1 MNHNS, CDR2 SASEGT. The junction had 6 bases not matched to a gene; V was cut back by 10 bases and J by 1 base. The CDR3 reads CATTGQMNTGELFF. The CDR3 DNA reads TGTGCCACCACGGGACAGATGAACACCGGGGAGCTGTTTTTT.